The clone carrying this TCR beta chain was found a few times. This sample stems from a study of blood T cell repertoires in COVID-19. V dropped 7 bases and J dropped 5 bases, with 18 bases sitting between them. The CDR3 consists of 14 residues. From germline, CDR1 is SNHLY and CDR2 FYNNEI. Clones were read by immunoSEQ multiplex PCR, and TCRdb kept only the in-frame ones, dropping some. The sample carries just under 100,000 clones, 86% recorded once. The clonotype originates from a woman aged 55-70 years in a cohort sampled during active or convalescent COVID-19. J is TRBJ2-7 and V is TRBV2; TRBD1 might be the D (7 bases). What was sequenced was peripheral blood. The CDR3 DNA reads TGTGCCAGCAAACTCCAGGAGGGGGCAAACGAGCAGTACTTC. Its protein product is CASKLQEGANEQYF.